This TCR beta chain was observed in a study of T cells in Graves' hyperthyroidism and ophthalmopathy. As for this clonotype: Its cognate antigen is unknown.

General observations from the study: Ophthalmopathy was model-predicted a median roughly 6.5 months pre-onset.

TCR beta CDR3 regions were amplified from RNA. HTBI primers were the set used in a first-round RT-PCR of the TCR CDR3. One entry per CDR3 protein, called by TCRdb with MiXCR from the multiplex PCR reads. The data contain around 100,000 distinct CDR3 sequences, 40% to 50% of them seen just once; the ten biggest clones take up roughly 25%. Hyperthyroidism in the patients, aged 18 to 65, was newly diagnosed and under 2 months in duration. Thyroid ultrasound, orbital computed tomography, clinical symptoms, and serum thyroxine and TRAb underpinned diagnoses. The CDR3 length is 14 residues. Germline V CDR1 and CDR2: SNHLY, FYNNEI. Trimming took off 7 bases at V and 3 bases at J, with 13 bases between the two ends.

The rearrangement uses TRBV2 and TRBJ1-5; tentatively, D is TRBD1 (5 bases). Input material: blood. The sequence came from a man aged 35 to 55 with Graves' hyperthyroidism. The CDR3 is CASKGRSYNQPQHF. For the CDR3, the DNA is TGTGCCAGCAAGGGGCGATCCTACAATCAGCCCCAGCATTTT.